These 12 T cell receptor beta chains were sequenced from one sample in a study of T-cell memory formation after mild COVID-19. TCRdb processed the 5' RACE reads anew with MiXCR; each CDR3 protein has one entry. The sample shows roughly 500,000 distinct CDR3 sequences, just over 20% of them seen only once. Input material: PBMCs or a T cell subset sorted from them (not recorded which). All receptors come from an adult woman who had mild COVID-19 (a few samples of this study predate the infection). Cell type and time point are not known.

The chain employs TRBV6-2 or TRBV6-3 and TRBJ2-1; 10 bases agree with TRBD2. V trimming: 2 bases; J trimming: 8 bases; junction bases outside the gene matches: 6. The CDR3 runs 15 residues. Looked up from germline, CDR1 is MNHEY and CDR2 is SVGEGT. The CDR3 region is CASSYTGTSAHEQFF. CDR3 DNA sequence: TGTGCCAGCAGTTACACCGGGACTAGCGCCCATGAGCAGTTCTTC.

A few counts support this clonotype. CDR3 sequence: CASSQVGGSGQPQHF. The CDR3 nucleotides are TGTGCCAGCAGCCAAGTCGGGGGGTCAGGACAGCCCCAGCATTTT. The chain has TRBV4-2 and TRBJ1-5; D perhaps matches TRBD1 (5 bases). V dropped 1 base and J dropped 7 bases, with 14 bases sitting between them. The CDR3 sequence is 15 residues long. The germline V gene encodes CDR1 LGHNA and CDR2 YNFKEQ.

This clonotype was observed a few times. The chain is built from TRBV20-1 and TRBJ2-7; perhaps TRBD1 as D (5 bases). The CDR3 length is 14 residues. V gave up 5 bases and J gave up 2 bases, with 16 bases separating them. Germline V gene sequence: CDR1 DFQATT, CDR2 SNEGSKA (reference sequence). The CDR3 DNA is TGCAGTGCTCAAAGTAGGGGCCGGACCTACGAGCAGTACTTC. Translated, it gives CSAQSRGRTYEQYF.

This clonotype has just a few counts. V and J are TRBV7-6 and TRBJ2-3; possible D gene TRBD2, 5 bases. Trimming took 1 base from V and 1 from J, leaving 12 bases between them. The CDR3 contains 16 residues. The V gene's germline CDR1 is SGHVS and CDR2 FNYEAQ. The CDR3 bases are TGTGCCAGCAGCTTAGAGGGCCCGAGGGGCACAGATACGCAGTATTTT. Its translation: CASSLEGPRGTDTQYF.

The chain recombines TRBV5-5 with TRBJ2-7; 11 bases map to TRBD2. The ends lost 4 bases at V and 7 bases at J; junction bases unmatched: 13. Per germline, CDR1 SGHKS and CDR2 YYEKEE (reference sequence). This CDR3 is built from 16 residues. CDR3 protein: CASSGPTSGGFGEQYF. CDR3 DNA sequence: TGTGCCAGCAGCGGCCCCACTAGCGGGGGATTTGGGGAGCAGTACTTC.

Many counts were recorded for this clonotype. V and J are TRBV5-4 and TRBJ2-1; unclear D gene. CDR3 size: 16 residues. Germline CDR1 reads SGHNT; CDR2 reads YYREEE (reference sequence). V lost 0 bases, J lost 0 bases, and 10 bases lay in between. The CDR3 spells CASSLEPLSSYNEQFF. The CDR3, as DNA: TGTGCCAGCAGCTTGGAGCCGTTAAGCTCCTACAATGAGCAGTTCTTC.

This clonotype was seen many times. The chain joins TRBV25-1 to TRBJ2-2; D tentatively reads TRBD1 or TRBD2 (5 bases each). Germline CDR1 is MGHDK and CDR2 is SYGVNS. The CDR3 has 20 residues. V was shortened by 7 bases and J by 6 bases, with 33 bases between the two germline ends. The CDR3 sequence: CASTAFTGRGPGSLAGELFF. CDR3 DNA sequence: TGTGCCAGCACCGCTTTTACTGGTCGGGGACCGGGAAGTCTGGCCGGGGAGCTGTTTTTT.

This clonotype was detected only a few times. The CDR3: CASSPKQTLGDNEQFF. In DNA, the CDR3 is TGTGCCAGCAGCCCAAAGCAGACCCTTGGGGACAATGAGCAGTTCTTC. The gene calls are TRBV6-5 and TRBJ2-1; D is undetermined. The V end was cut by 6 bases, the J end by 5 bases, with 20 bases between. Germline lookup yields CDR1 MNHEY and CDR2 SVGAGI. This CDR3 is built from 16 residues.

The chain employs TRBV30 and TRBJ2-1; D perhaps matches TRBD2 (5 bases). The CDR3 has 12 amino acids. The V and J ends lost 0 bases and 8 bases respectively, with 8 bases between them. The germline gives CDR1 GTSNPN, CDR2 SVGIG (reference sequence). The CDR3 sequence is CAWSVPADEQFF. Here the CDR3 DNA reads TGTGCCTGGAGTGTACCAGCGGATGAGCAGTTCTTC.

The chain recombines TRBV30 with TRBJ2-2; D not certain. Trimming took off 3 bases at V and 0 bases at J, with 11 bases between the two ends. Germline CDR1 and CDR2: GTSNPN and SVGIG (reference sequence). This CDR3 is 15 amino acids long. The CDR3: CAWRLTPANTGELFF. The CDR3 DNA reads TGTGCCTGGAGGTTGACACCAGCGAACACCGGGGAGCTGTTTTTT.

This clonotype has a handful of counts. The rearrangement links TRBV12-3 or TRBV12-4 to TRBJ1-1; D is uncertain. Trimming pared 6 bases from V and 7 bases from J, leaving 9 bases between. The CDR3 length is 11 residues. Written as DNA, the CDR3 is TGTGCCAGCAGATACACCGATGAAGCTTTCTTT. This encodes CASRYTDEAFF.

J is TRBJ2-5 and V is TRBV11-3, with D possibly TRBD1 on 6 matching bases. The V gene lost 4 bases and the J gene lost 1 base, with 13 bases spanning the gap. This CDR3 contains 15 residues. In germline, CDR1 is SGHNT, CDR2 YENEEA. Written as DNA, the CDR3 is TGTGCCAGCAGCTCAGGACAGAACTTCCAAGAGACCCAGTACTTC. Translated: CASSSGQNFQETQYF.